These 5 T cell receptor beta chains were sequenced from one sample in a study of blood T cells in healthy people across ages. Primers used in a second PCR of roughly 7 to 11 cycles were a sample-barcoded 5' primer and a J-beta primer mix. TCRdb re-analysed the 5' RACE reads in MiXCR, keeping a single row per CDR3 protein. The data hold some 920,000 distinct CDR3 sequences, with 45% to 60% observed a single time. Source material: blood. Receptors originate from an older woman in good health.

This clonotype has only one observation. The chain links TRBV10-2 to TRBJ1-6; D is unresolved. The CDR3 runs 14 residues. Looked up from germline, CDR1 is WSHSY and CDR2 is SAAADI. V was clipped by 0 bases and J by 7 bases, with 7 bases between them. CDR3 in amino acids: CASSESSGNSPLHF. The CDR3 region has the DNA TGCGCCAGCAGTGAGTCGTCAGGAAATTCACCCCTCCACTTT.

This chain's CDR3 is CSASKGGETQYF. The CDR3 DNA sequence: TGCAGTGCTAGCAAGGGAGGAGAGACCCAGTACTTC. V gene TRBV20-1 combines with J gene TRBJ2-7; tentatively, D is TRBD2 (6 bases). The DNA end lines up better with TRBJ2-5; the J call may be wrong. The CDR3 length is 12 residues. CDR1 and CDR2 (germline): DFQATT, SNEGSKA (reference sequence).

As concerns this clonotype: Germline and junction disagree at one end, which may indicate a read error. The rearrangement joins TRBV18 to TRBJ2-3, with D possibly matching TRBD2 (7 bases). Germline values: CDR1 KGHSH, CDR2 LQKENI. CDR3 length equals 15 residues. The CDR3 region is CAGSDGGPHTDTQYF. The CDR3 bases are TGTGCCGGCTCCGACGGGGGGCCCCACACAGATACGCAGTATTTT.

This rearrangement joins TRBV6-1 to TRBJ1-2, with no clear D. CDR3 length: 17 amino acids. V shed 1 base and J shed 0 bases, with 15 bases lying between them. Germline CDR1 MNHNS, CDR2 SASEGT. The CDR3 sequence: CASSEGPKVVANYGYTF. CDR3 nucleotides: TGTGCCAGCAGTGAAGGCCCGAAGGTCGTAGCTAACTATGGCTACACCTTC.

Here the CDR3 DNA reads TGTGCCAGCAGCCTAGGTGGGACAGGTGTAGCCAAAAACATTCAGTACTTC. Translation: CASSLGGTGVAKNIQYF. This sequence joins TRBV7-2 and TRBJ2-4; 8 bases agree with TRBD1. The V gene's germline CDR1 is SGHTA and CDR2 FQGNSA. CDR3 size: 17 residues. The junction had 9 bases not matched to a gene; V was cut back by 5 bases and J by 0 bases.